This T cell receptor (beta chain) was documented in a study of spatial heterogeneity in lung cancer. The CDR3 sequence is 12 residues long. Germline CDR1 SEHNR, CDR2 FQNEAQ (reference sequence). A single record per CDR3 protein comes from TCRdb applying MiXCR to the 5' RACE reads. The repertoire holds over 50,000 distinct CDR3 sequences, with under 7.5% as singletons. Regarding this clonotype: A read error may produce the germline difference seen at one junction end.

Regarding time point: sample taken at primary tumor resection. The sample in question was PBMCs, obtained at surgery. This chain uses TRBV7-9 with TRBJ1-5; D gene ambiguous. The sequence was obtained from a female donor with early-stage non-small cell lung cancer. The CDR3 loop is CVSSLADQPQHF. In DNA, the CDR3 is TGTGTCAGCAGCCTGGCGGATCAGCCCCAGCATTTT.